A single sample gave rise to the 21 T cell receptor beta chains below, sequenced in a study of breast tumors, draining lymph nodes, adjacent tissues. From the multiplex PCR reads, TCRdb called clonotypes with MiXCR, one entry per CDR3 protein. The sample includes over 200,000 distinct CDR3 sequences, 32% seen only once; the top ten take about 1.4%. Samples came from axillary lymph nodes draining the breast cancer. The sequencing sample was made of axillary lymph node tissue. These receptor sequences come from a female donor with breast cancer. Some clones in this sample may be carry-over from other donors' samples.

In regard to this clonotype: A much larger clone differs by one base, so this may be a read error. The chain joins TRBV6-6 to TRBJ1-4; D not resolved. Germline CDR1 reads MNHNY; CDR2 reads SVGAGI (reference sequence). This CDR3 comprises 12 residues. The CDR3 DNA sequence: TGTTCCAGCAGCTCCGGTGGCGAAAAACTGTTTTTT. Translating gives CSSSSGGEKLFF.

This clonotype has at least ten counts. This chain links TRBV5-8 with TRBJ1-5; 9 bases fit TRBD1. Trimming took 0 bases from V and 1 from J; bases not matched to a gene: 2. CDR1 and CDR2 (germline): SGHTS, YDEGEE. There are 16 residues in the CDR3. The CDR3 spells CASSLGGQGSNQPQHF. In DNA, the CDR3 is TGTGCCAGCAGCTTGGGGGGACAGGGAAGCAATCAGCCCCAGCATTTT.

The chain carries TRBV7-9 and TRBJ1-1; D gene uncertain. This CDR3 has 13 residues. The V gene's germline CDR1 is SEHNR and CDR2 FQNEAQ (reference sequence). The ends were cut back, 4 bases at V and 2 bases at J, with 8 bases in the middle. CDR3 bases: TGTGCCAGCAGCTCGACACCAAACACTGAAGCTTTCTTT. Its translation: CASSSTPNTEAFF.

This clonotype was seen only a few times. This chain connects TRBV28 to TRBJ1-2; possibly TRBD1 for D (5 bases). There are 16 residues in the CDR3. Germline CDR1 MDHEN, CDR2 SYDVKM. Trimming shortened V by 10 bases and J by 0 bases, and 21 bases separated the two germline ends. Written as DNA, the CDR3 is TGTGCCACCACTATATTTCCGGGACGGGCTAACTATGGCTACACCTTC. It translates to CATTIFPGRANYGYTF.

The J gene is TRBJ2-5, the V gene TRBV7-2; 13 bases map to TRBD2. Germline trimming cut 5 bases from V and 5 bases from J; bases unmatched to any gene: 8. The CDR3 totals 16 residues. Germline V lookup: CDR1 SGHTA, CDR2 FQGNSA. The DNA for the CDR3 is TGTGCCAGCAGCCCCCGGACTAGCGGGAGCTGGGAGACCCAGTACTTC. Amino acids: CASSPRTSGSWETQYF.

The sample holds many counts of this clonotype. The chain carries TRBV7-6 and TRBJ2-1; the D is unclear. V was trimmed by 0 bases and J by 10 bases, leaving 13 bases between them. The CDR3 is made up of 14 amino acids. Germline lookup yields CDR1 SGHVS and CDR2 FNYEAQ. The CDR3 DNA is TGTGCCAGCAGCTTAGCGCTAATGGTCGGAGAGCAGTTCTTC. Amino acids: CASSLALMVGEQFF.

This clonotype occurred many times. V and J are TRBV6-1 and TRBJ1-5; D may be TRBD1 (6 bases). The V gene's germline CDR1 is MNHNS and CDR2 SASEGT. V lost 7 bases and J 4 bases, leaving 17 bases between the germline ends. This CDR3 is built from 15 residues. The DNA of the CDR3 is TGTGCCAGCAATCAGGGGAGGACTAGGAATCAGCCCCAGCATTTT. Translation gives CASNQGRTRNQPQHF.

The V gene is TRBV5-1, the J gene TRBJ2-4; 9 bases are shared with TRBD1. Germline V lookup: CDR1 SGHRS, CDR2 YFSETQ. The V and J ends lost 1 base and 9 bases, in that order; junction bases with no gene match: 2. This CDR3 is built from 13 residues. In nucleotides, the CDR3 is TGCGCCAGCAGCTTGACGGACAGGGGCATTCAGTACTTC. Its protein product is CASSLTDRGIQYF.

This clonotype was counted ten times or more. The chain joins TRBV19 to TRBJ2-5, with 9 bases lining up with TRBD1. V dropped 4 bases and J dropped 5; count of bases not matched to a gene: 8. The CDR3 runs to 15 residues. The germline V gene encodes CDR1 LNHDA and CDR2 SQIVND (reference sequence). In DNA form, the CDR3 reads TGTGCCAGTAGTACTCAAGGGACAGGGATGGAGACCCAGTACTTC. It codes for CASSTQGTGMETQYF.

In this sample, this clonotype turned up many times. The V call is TRBV5-1, the J call TRBJ1-5; D gene uncertain. Germline V gene sequence: CDR1 SGHRS, CDR2 YFSETQ. The V end was cut by 7 bases, the J end by 5 bases, with 13 bases between. The CDR3 has 13 amino acids. The CDR3 spells CASSPSVDQPQHF. CDR3 coding DNA: TGCGCCAGCTCGCCCTCAGTAGATCAGCCCCAGCATTTT.

In regard to this clonotype: Possible read error: a much larger clone is one base away. This chain connects TRBV20-1 to TRBJ1-3; 7 bases are a match to TRBD1. There are 14 residues in the CDR3. Germline assignment: CDR1 DFQATT and CDR2 SNEGSKA (reference sequence). The CDR3 region is CSASSGTAGTTIYF. In DNA, the CDR3 is TGCAGTGCTAGTTCCGGGACAGCAGGAACCACCATATATTTT.

Turning to this clonotype: Relative to the germline gene, one junction end is altered; a read error may explain this. The chain recombines TRBV28 with TRBJ2-7; TRBD2 aligns across 7 bases. Germline V gives CDR1 MDHEN, CDR2 SYDVKM. The CDR3 runs 15 residues. CDR3 coding DNA: TGTGCCAGCAGCAAACCGGCTAGCGGAACCTACGGGCAGTACTTC. It is translated as CASSKPASGTYGQYF.

This clonotype was recorded at least ten times. V usage is TRBV5-6 and J usage is TRBJ2-7, with D possibly TRBD2 on 6 matching bases. The CDR3 sequence is 14 residues long. CDR1 SGHDT and CDR2 YYEEEE come from the germline V gene. V dropped 4 bases and J dropped 7 bases, with 18 bases sitting between them. The CDR3, as DNA: TGTGCCAGCAGCCCCGTCCTAGCGTCTTCGGAGCAGTACTTC. Encoded protein: CASSPVLASSEQYF.

The chain has TRBV11-1 and TRBJ2-5; 7 bases align to TRBD1. J gave up 9 bases and V 2 bases, and 6 bases lay outside the gene matches. Germline values: CDR1 SGHAT, CDR2 FQDESV (reference sequence). The CDR3 runs 13 residues. The CDR3 loop is CASSLHRGQPQYF. The CDR3 DNA is TGTGCCAGCAGCTTACACAGGGGACAGCCCCAGTACTTC.

This clonotype was counted only a few times. The V gene is TRBV11-3, the J gene TRBJ2-1; tentatively, D is TRBD2 (5 bases). Germline lookup yields CDR1 SGHNT and CDR2 YENEEA. V dropped 2 bases and J dropped 12 bases, with 14 bases sitting between them. The CDR3 runs to 13 residues. For the CDR3, the DNA is TGTGCCAGCAGCTTAAGTGGCCCGGCGGGGCAGTTCTTC. Its translation is CASSLSGPAGQFF. The full variable domain, completed using reference TRBV11-3 and TRBJ2-1, is EAGVVQSPRYKIIEKKQPVAFWCNPISGHNTLYWYLQNLGQGPELLIRYENEEAVDDSQLPKDRFSAERLKGVDSTLKIQPAELGDSAVYLCASSLSGPAGQFFGPGTRLTVL.

Concerning this clonotype itself: This CDR3 is missing its conserved last phenylalanine or tryptophan, likely due to a read error. J is TRBJ2-5 and V is TRBV7-2, with D uncertain. Germline V CDR1 and CDR2: SGHTA, FQGNSA. V lost 1 base and J lost 1, with 10 bases in between. This CDR3 is 15 amino acids long. CDR3 coding DNA: TGTGCCAGCAGCTTAGGTGTAAAGTTCCAAGAGACCCAGTACTGC. This gives the protein CASSLGVKFQETQYC.

At least ten counts were recorded for this clonotype. The J gene is TRBJ2-3, the V gene TRBV27; D is possibly TRBD2 (6 bases). Germline CDR1 and CDR2: MNHEY and SMNVEV (reference sequence). Trimming stripped 5 bases from V and 2 bases from J, with 14 bases between. The CDR3 is 15 amino acids. CDR3 in DNA: TGTGCCAGCAGTCCCCGGGACTCTTACACAGATACGCAGTATTTT. Its translation: CASSPRDSYTDTQYF.

This clonotype has ten or more counts. The chain recombines TRBV5-1 with TRBJ2-7; tentative D call: TRBD2 (7 bases). The CDR3 loop spans 18 amino acids. V lost 6 bases, J lost 0 bases, and 25 bases lay in between. Germline CDR1 SGHRS, CDR2 YFSETQ. This CDR3 reads CASKPGGGRQSLSYEQYF. DNA of the CDR3: TGCGCCAGCAAGCCCGGGGGCGGGAGACAATCCCTCTCCTACGAGCAGTACTTC.

As regards this clonotype: Just one base apart from a much larger clone, this may be a read error. The gene calls are TRBV20-1 and TRBJ2-4; 8 bases are shared with TRBD1. The CDR3 has 13 amino acids. Looked up from germline, CDR1 is DFQATT and CDR2 is SNEGSKA (reference sequence). J was trimmed by 8 bases and V by 6 bases; bases with no gene match: 9. The CDR3 reads CSAPDRVSDIQYF. As DNA, the CDR3 is TGCAGTGCCCCGGACAGGGTGAGCGACATTCAGTACTTC.

This chain joins TRBV5-1 and TRBJ2-5, with D perhaps TRBD2 (6 bases). This CDR3 region has 16 residues. CDR1 is SGHRS, CDR2 YFSETQ, per germline. V gave up 0 bases and J gave up 9 bases, with 21 bases separating them. The DNA of the CDR3 is TGCGCCAGCAGCTTGGTCGCGGCGGGGACCGGGGAGGCCCAGTACTTC. Translation gives CASSLVAAGTGEAQYF.

This clonotype was seen many times. CDR3 in DNA: TGTGCCAGCACCAGCAAAGAGGGGTACGAGCAGTACTTC. This translates into CASTSKEGYEQYF. The rearrangement links TRBV2 to TRBJ2-7; tentatively, D is TRBD1 or TRBD2 (5 bases each). Trimming cost V 7 bases and J 4 bases, with 14 bases left between them. This CDR3 spans 13 amino acids. CDR1 is SNHLY and CDR2 is FYNNEI in the germline V gene.